Below, 5 T cell receptor beta chains from the same sample are listed, as sequenced in a study of cytomegalovirus exposure and HLA in healthy donors. PCR primers comprised 60 Vbeta and 13 Jbeta primers. The protocol was immunoSEQ multiplex PCR, while the TCRdb copy is restricted to in-frame clones and leaves out a portion. The sample shows under 50,000 clones, and about a sixth sits with its ten largest clones. Material: PBMCs. Every receptor here comes from a male donor in good health and CMV-seronegative.

The chain carries TRBV11-3 and TRBJ2-5; D possibly corresponds to TRBD2 (6 bases). Germline V lookup: CDR1 SGHNT, CDR2 YENEEA. V lost 3 bases and J 3 bases, leaving 8 bases between the germline ends. The CDR3 has 13 residues. CDR3 sequence (DNA): TGTGCCAGCAGCTTGGCGGGGAAAGAGACCCAGTACTTC. It codes for CASSLAGKETQYF. The full variable domain, with the rest looked up from reference TRBV11-3 and TRBJ2-5, is EAGVVQSPRYKIIEKKQPVAFWCNPISGHNTLYWYLQNLGQGPELLIRYENEEAVDDSQLPKDRFSAERLKGVDSTLKIQPAELGDSAVYLCASSLAGKETQYFGPGTRLLVL.

The chain employs TRBV19 and TRBJ1-2; 7 positions agree with TRBD1. V trimming: 6 bases; J trimming: 3 bases; junction bases outside the gene matches: 4. The CDR3 sequence is 13 residues long. Germline loops: CDR1 LNHDA, CDR2 SQIVND (reference sequence). The CDR3: CASSPTGDYGYTF. The CDR3 DNA reads as TGTGCCAGTAGCCCCACAGGGGACTATGGCTACACCTTC. Full variable domain (missing parts from reference TRBV19 and TRBJ1-2): DGGITQSPKYLFRKEGQNVTLSCEQNLNHDAMYWYRQDPGQGLRLIYYSQIVNDFQKGDIAEGYSVSREKKESFPLTVTSAQKNPTAFYLCASSPTGDYGYTFGSGTRLTVV.

This chain's CDR3 is CASSLEEKTAGGYTF. The CDR3 DNA follows: TGCGCCAGCAGCTTGGAGGAGAAGACAGCCGGTGGCTACACCTTC. The chain couples TRBV5-1 to TRBJ1-2, with D possibly matching TRBD1 (5 bases). Germline V gene sequence: CDR1 SGHRS, CDR2 YFSETQ. The CDR3 has 15 amino acids. V lost 0 bases and J 7 bases, leaving 16 bases between the germline ends.

The chain is built from TRBV30 and TRBJ1-4; 9 bases line up with TRBD1. Germline V CDR1 and CDR2: GTSNPN, SVGIG (reference sequence). Trimming took 3 bases from V and 4 from J; bases not matched to a gene: 3. This CDR3 has 14 amino acids. DNA of the CDR3: TGTGCCTGGAGGAGACAGGGGGTTAATGAAAAACTGTTTTTT. It translates to CAWRRQGVNEKLFF.

V gene TRBV19 combines with J gene TRBJ2-7; possible D gene TRBD1, 8 bases. The germline V gene has CDR1 LNHDA and CDR2 SQIVND (reference sequence). Trimming took off 6 bases at V and 6 bases at J, with 15 bases between the two ends. This CDR3 has 13 residues. For the CDR3, the DNA is TGTGCCAGTAGCCCGGACAGGGAGGGCGAGCAGTACTTC. Its protein product is CASSPDREGEQYF.